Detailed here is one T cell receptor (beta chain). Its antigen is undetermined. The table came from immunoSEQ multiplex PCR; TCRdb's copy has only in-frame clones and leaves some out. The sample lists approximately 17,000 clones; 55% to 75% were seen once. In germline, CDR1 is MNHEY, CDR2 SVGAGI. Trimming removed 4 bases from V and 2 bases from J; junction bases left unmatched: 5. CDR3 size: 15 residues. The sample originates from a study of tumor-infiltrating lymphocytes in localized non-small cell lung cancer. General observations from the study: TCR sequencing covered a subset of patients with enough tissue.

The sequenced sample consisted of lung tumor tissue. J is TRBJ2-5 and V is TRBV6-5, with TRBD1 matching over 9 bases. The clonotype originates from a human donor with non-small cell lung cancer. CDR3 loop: CASSSSGTGQETQYF. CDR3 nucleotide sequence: TGTGCCAGCAGTTCCTCCGGGACAGGGCAAGAGACCCAGTACTTC.